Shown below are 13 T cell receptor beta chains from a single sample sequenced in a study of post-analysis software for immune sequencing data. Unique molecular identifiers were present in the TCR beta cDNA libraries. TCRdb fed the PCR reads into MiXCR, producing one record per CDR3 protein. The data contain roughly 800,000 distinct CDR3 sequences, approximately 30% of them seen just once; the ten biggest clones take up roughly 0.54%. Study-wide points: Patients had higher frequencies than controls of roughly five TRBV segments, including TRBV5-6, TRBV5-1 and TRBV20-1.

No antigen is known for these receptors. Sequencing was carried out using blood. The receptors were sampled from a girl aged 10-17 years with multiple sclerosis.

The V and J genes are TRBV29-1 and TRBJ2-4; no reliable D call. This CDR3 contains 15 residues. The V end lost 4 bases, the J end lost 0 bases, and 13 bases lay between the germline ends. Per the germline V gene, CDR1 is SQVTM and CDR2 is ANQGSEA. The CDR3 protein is CSVAGPVEAKNIQYF. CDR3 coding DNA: TGCAGCGTTGCCGGGCCTGTGGAAGCCAAAAACATTCAGTACTTC.

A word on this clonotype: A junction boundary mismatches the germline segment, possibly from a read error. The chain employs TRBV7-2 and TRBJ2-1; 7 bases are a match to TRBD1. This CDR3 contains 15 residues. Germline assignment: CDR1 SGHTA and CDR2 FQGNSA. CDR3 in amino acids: CASSLVGTEYNEQFF. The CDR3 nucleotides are TGTGCCAGCAGTTTAGTAGGGACAGAGTACAATGAGCAGTTCTTC.

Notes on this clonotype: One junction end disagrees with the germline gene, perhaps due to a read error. CDR3 residues: CASSARRTGAGETLYF. Here the CDR3 DNA reads TGTGCCAGCAGCGCGAGAAGAACAGGGGCGGGGGAGACCCTGTACTTC. The V call is TRBV9, the J call TRBJ2-5, with D perhaps being TRBD1 or TRBD2 (7 bases each). CDR1 and CDR2 from the germline V gene are SGDLS and YYNGEE. CDR3 length: 16 amino acids.

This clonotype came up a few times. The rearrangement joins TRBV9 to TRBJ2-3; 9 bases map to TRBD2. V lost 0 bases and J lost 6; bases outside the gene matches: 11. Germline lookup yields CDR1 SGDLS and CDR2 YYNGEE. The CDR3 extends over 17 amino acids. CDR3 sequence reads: CASSVALGGRGLDTQYF. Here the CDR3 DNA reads TGTGCCAGCAGCGTAGCGTTGGGCGGGAGGGGTTTGGATACGCAGTATTTT. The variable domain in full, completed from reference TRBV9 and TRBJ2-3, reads DSGVTQTPKHLITATGQRVTLRCSPRSGDLSVYWYQQSLDQGLQFLIQYYNGEERAKGNILERFSAQQFPDLHSELNLSSLELGDSALYFCASSVALGGRGLDTQYFGPGTRLTVL.

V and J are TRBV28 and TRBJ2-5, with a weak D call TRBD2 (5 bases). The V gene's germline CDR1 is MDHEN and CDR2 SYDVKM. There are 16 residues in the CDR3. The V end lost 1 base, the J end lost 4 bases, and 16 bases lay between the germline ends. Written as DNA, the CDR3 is TGTGCCAGCAGTTTATACGGGGTCGGGCAATTAGAGACCCAGTACTTC. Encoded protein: CASSLYGVGQLETQYF.

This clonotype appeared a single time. The CDR3 is CSGPFIGGPPTEQFF. CDR3 coding DNA: TGCAGTGGCCCCTTTATAGGAGGGCCTCCAACTGAGCAGTTCTTC. The V call is TRBV20-1, the J call TRBJ2-1; a possible D gene is TRBD2 (6 bases). This CDR3 region has 15 residues. The V gene's germline CDR1 is DFQATT and CDR2 SNEGSKA (reference sequence). Trimming pared 7 bases from V and 9 bases from J, leaving 25 bases between.

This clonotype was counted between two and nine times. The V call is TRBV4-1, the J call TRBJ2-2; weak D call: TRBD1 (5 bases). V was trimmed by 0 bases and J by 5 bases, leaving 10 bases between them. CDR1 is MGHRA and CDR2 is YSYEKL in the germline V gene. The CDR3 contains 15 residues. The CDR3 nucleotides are TGCGCCAGCAGCCAAGATTATCAGGGAACCGGGGAGCTGTTTTTT. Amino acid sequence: CASSQDYQGTGELFF.

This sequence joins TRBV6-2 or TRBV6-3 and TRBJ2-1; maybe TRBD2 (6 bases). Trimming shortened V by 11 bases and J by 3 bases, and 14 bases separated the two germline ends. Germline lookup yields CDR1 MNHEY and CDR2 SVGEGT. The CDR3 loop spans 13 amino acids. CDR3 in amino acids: CAARDGGYNEQFF. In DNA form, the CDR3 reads TGTGCCGCCAGGGACGGGGGCTACAATGAGCAGTTCTTC.

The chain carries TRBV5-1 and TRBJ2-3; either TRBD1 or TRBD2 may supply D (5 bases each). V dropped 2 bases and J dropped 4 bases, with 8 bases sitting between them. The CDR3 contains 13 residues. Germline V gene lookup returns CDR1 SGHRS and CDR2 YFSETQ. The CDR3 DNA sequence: TGCGCCAGCAGCTTAGGGGAGTCAGATACGCAGTATTTT. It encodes CASSLGESDTQYF. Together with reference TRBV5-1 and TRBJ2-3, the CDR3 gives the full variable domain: KAGVTQTPRYLIKTRGQQVTLSCSPISGHRSVSWYQQTPGQGLQFLFEYFSETQRNKGNFPGRFSGRQFSNSRSEMNVSTLELGDSALYLCASSLGESDTQYFGPGTRLTVL.

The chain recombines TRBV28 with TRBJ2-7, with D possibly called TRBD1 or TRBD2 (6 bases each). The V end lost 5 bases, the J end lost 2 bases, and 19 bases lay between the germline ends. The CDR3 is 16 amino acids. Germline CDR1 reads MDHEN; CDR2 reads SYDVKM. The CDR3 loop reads CASSRSGGRSTYEQYF. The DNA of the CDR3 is TGTGCCAGCAGTCGCTCCGGGGGCAGATCGACCTACGAGCAGTACTTC.

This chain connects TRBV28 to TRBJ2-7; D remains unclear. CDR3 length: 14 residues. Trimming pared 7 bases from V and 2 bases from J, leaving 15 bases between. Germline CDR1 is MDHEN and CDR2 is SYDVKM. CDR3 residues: CASKPTWEAYEQYF. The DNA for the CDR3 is TGTGCCAGCAAACCGACCTGGGAAGCCTACGAGCAGTACTTC.

CDR3 DNA sequence: TGTGCCAGCAGCTCCGTCCAAGCTCAGCCCCAGCATTTT. Protein sequence: CASSSVQAQPQHF. The V gene is TRBV5-6, the J gene TRBJ1-5; the D is unclear. Trimming cost V 3 bases and J 6 bases, with 10 bases left between them. The CDR3 runs to 13 residues. The germline V gene encodes CDR1 SGHDT and CDR2 YYEEEE. The full variable domain, rest sourced from reference TRBV5-6 and TRBJ1-5, is DAGVTQSPTHLIKTRGQQVTLRCSPKSGHDTVSWYQQALGQGPQFIFQYYEEEERQRGNFPDRFSGHQFPNYSSELNVNALLLGDSALYLCASSSVQAQPQHFGDGTRLSIL.

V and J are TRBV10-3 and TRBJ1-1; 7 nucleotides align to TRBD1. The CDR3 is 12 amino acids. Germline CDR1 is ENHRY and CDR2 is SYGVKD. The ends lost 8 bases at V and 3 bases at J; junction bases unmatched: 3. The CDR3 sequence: CAIRTGDTEAFF. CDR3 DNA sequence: TGTGCCATCCGCACAGGGGACACTGAAGCTTTCTTT.